This entry features one TCR beta chain sequence. Its antigen remains unidentified. CDR1 and CDR2 from the germline V gene are SNHLY and FYNNEI. There are 17 residues in the CDR3. V dropped 6 bases and J dropped 0 bases, with 18 bases sitting between them. This sample is drawn from a study of T cell responses to AZD1222 COVID-19 vaccine. Study-wide points: Regions 160-218 and 743-854 dominated among vaccine-associated CD4 TCRs spanning spike.

Some clones are missing from TCRdb's copy, which holds only in-frame ones; the method was immunoSEQ multiplex PCR. The sample lists tens of thousands of clones, about nine tenths seen once, with less than 5.5% in the top ten. V gene TRBV2 combines with J gene TRBJ1-5, with D unclear. The TCR was taken from an adult who received the AZD1222 COVID-19 vaccine. This specimen was peripheral blood, taken 28 days after the second AZD1222 dose. CDR3 nucleotides: TGTGCCAGCAGGGTGGCAGGAGGAGGTCATAGCAATCAGCCCCAGCATTTT. Its translation: CASRVAGGGHSNQPQHF.